Presented here are 19 T cell receptor beta chains from one specimen sequenced in a study of shared clonotypes between healthy human individuals. The data were produced by immunoSEQ multiplex PCR, yet TCRdb's version contains in-frame clones alone and is incomplete. The sample lists some 2,000,000 clones, roughly 94% occurring once. Material for sequencing was naive CD4+ T cells sorted from blood. The subset: CD45RA+ positively selected. These receptors all come from a man between 18 and 35 years old in good health.

The CDR3 region has the DNA TGTGCCAGCAACTTTTGGGGACAGGGGAGAGCCTACAATGAGCAGTTCTTC. This codes for CASNFWGQGRAYNEQFF. V and J are TRBV5-6 and TRBJ2-1; TRBD1 aligns across 10 bases. Germline values: CDR1 SGHDT, CDR2 YYEEEE. Trimming at V came to 6 bases and at J to 2 bases, leaving 11 bases not matched to a gene. This CDR3 is built from 17 residues. Looking up the rest from reference TRBV5-6 and TRBJ2-1 gives the full variable domain: DAGVTQSPTHLIKTRGQQVTLRCSPKSGHDTVSWYQQALGQGPQFIFQYYEEEERQRGNFPDRFSGHQFPNYSSELNVNALLLGDSALYLCASNFWGQGRAYNEQFFGPGTRLTVL.

This chain uses TRBV6-5 with TRBJ1-4; D remains unclear. Between the trimmed V and J ends, which lost 6 bases and 5 bases, there was a span of 10 bases. Germline CDR1 is MNHEY and CDR2 is SVGAGI. The CDR3 runs 13 residues. CDR3 sequence: CASRRGKNEKLFF. DNA of the CDR3: TGTGCCAGCAGGCGGGGAAAGAATGAAAAACTGTTTTTT.

This chain connects TRBV10-3 to TRBJ2-3; D uncertain. V was shortened by 2 bases and J by 5 bases, with 11 bases between the two germline ends. Germline CDR1 reads ENHRY; CDR2 reads SYGVKD. CDR3 length: 14 amino acids. The CDR3 DNA reads as TGTGCCATCAGTGAGAGCGCAGGAAAAGATACGCAGTATTTT. Translated, it gives CAISESAGKDTQYF.

The rearrangement uses TRBV5-1 and TRBJ2-3; D may match TRBD1 or TRBD2 (6 bases each). V was trimmed by 4 bases and J by 4 bases, leaving 13 bases between them. The CDR3 is 14 amino acids. The V gene's germline CDR1 is SGHRS and CDR2 YFSETQ. For the CDR3, the DNA is TGCGCCAGCAGCGGGGGGCAGGGAGCAGATACGCAGTATTTT. This translates into CASSGGQGADTQYF.

V usage is TRBV4-1 and J usage is TRBJ2-7; D is undetermined. With 0 bases removed from V and 3 bases from J, the gap between germline ends came to 9 bases. Per germline, CDR1 MGHRA and CDR2 YSYEKL. This CDR3 is 14 amino acids long. Here the CDR3 DNA reads TGCGCCAGCAGCCAAGAAGTCCGAGACTACGAGCAGTACTTC. It translates to CASSQEVRDYEQYF.

The V call is TRBV11-2, the J call TRBJ2-3; weak D call: TRBD2 (7 bases). CDR3 length: 13 residues. Germline assignment: CDR1 SGHAT and CDR2 FQNNGV. V was cut by 4 bases and J by 4 bases, with 9 bases left in between. Here the CDR3 reads CASSWGGSDTQYF. As DNA, the CDR3 is TGTGCCAGCAGCTGGGGGGGCTCAGATACGCAGTATTTT.

The chain employs TRBV6-6 and TRBJ1-2, with D hard to call. CDR3 size: 11 residues. Germline CDR1 MNHNY, CDR2 SVGAGI (reference sequence). The V and J ends lost 3 bases and 7 bases respectively, with 6 bases between them. This chain's CDR3 is CASSYQVGYTF. The CDR3 coding sequence is TGTGCCAGCAGTTATCAGGTTGGCTACACCTTC.

The genes are TRBV30 and TRBJ2-7, with 7 bases that match TRBD1. J lost 3 bases, V lost 4 bases, and 6 bases had no gene match. The length of the CDR3 is 13 residues. Germline lookup yields CDR1 GTSNPN and CDR2 SVGIG (reference sequence). The CDR3 protein is CAWTPGQHYEQYF. CDR3 DNA: TGTGCCTGGACCCCGGGACAGCACTACGAGCAGTACTTC.

V is TRBV30 and J is TRBJ2-7; D possibly uses TRBD1 or TRBD2 (5 bases each). Germline V lookup: CDR1 GTSNPN, CDR2 SVGIG (reference sequence). V was clipped by 4 bases and J by 0 bases, with 13 bases between them. This CDR3 contains 14 residues. The CDR3 DNA is TGTGCCTGGACCCGGGACGGGGCCTCCTACGAGCAGTACTTC. This translates into CAWTRDGASYEQYF.

The chain joins TRBV7-2 to TRBJ2-7, with 7 bases aligning to TRBD2. The CDR3 runs to 15 residues. V lost 2 bases to trimming and J lost 0 bases; unmatched junction nucleotides: 4. Looked up from germline, CDR1 is SGHTA and CDR2 is FQGNSA. CDR3 protein: CASSLRGRDSYEQYF. The CDR3 DNA sequence: TGTGCCAGCAGCTTACGGGGGAGGGACTCCTACGAGCAGTACTTC.

This clone has only one observation. Different DNA sequences within this sample yield the same CDR3. The rearrangement joins TRBV6-5 to TRBJ1-2; D unclear. Germline-derived CDR1 and CDR2 are MNHEY and SVGAGI. Trimming removed 0 bases at V and 5 bases at J, with 10 bases between. The CDR3 has 14 residues. As DNA, the CDR3 is TGTGCCAGCAGTTACTCGCCAGACCTTTATGGCTACACCTTC. Encoded protein: CASSYSPDLYGYTF.

V usage is TRBV2 and J usage is TRBJ2-7; D possibly corresponds to TRBD2 (5 bases). The CDR3 spans 13 residues. From germline, CDR1 is SNHLY and CDR2 FYNNEI. V was trimmed by 8 bases and J by 4 bases, leaving 15 bases between them. The CDR3, as DNA: TGTGCCAGCGGACTTAACGGCTGGTACGAGCAGTACTTC. This codes for CASGLNGWYEQYF.

This chain links TRBV28 with TRBJ2-5; the match to TRBD1 covers 9 bases. The CDR3 is 17 amino acids. Germline loops: CDR1 MDHEN, CDR2 SYDVKM. V was clipped by 4 bases and J by 0 bases; unmatched bases: 9. DNA of the CDR3: TGTGCCAGCAGTTCATCCGGGACAGGGAAGTACCAAGAGACCCAGTACTTC. Encoded protein: CASSSSGTGKYQETQYF.

This rearrangement joins TRBV5-1 to TRBJ1-1; possible D gene TRBD1, 5 bases. Trimming removed 0 bases at V and 6 bases at J, with 9 bases between. The germline gives CDR1 SGHRS, CDR2 YFSETQ. This CDR3 is built from 13 residues. The CDR3 is CASSLAGFPEAFF. The CDR3, as DNA: TGCGCCAGCAGCTTGGCAGGGTTCCCTGAAGCTTTCTTT.

As concerns this clone: Germline is not matched at one junction end, which may reflect a read error. The chain combines TRBV2 with TRBJ2-7, with a weak D call TRBD2 (6 bases). Germline CDR1 reads SNHLY; CDR2 reads FYNNEI. The CDR3 consists of 12 residues. CDR3 in DNA: TGTGCCAGCAGCGGGGACTCCGACGAGCAGTACTTC. It codes for CASSGDSDEQYF.

The rearrangement links TRBV11-3 to TRBJ2-5; 11 nucleotides match TRBD1. V was clipped by 2 bases and J by 5 bases; unmatched bases: 7. Per germline, CDR1 SGHNT and CDR2 YENEEA. The CDR3 totals 16 residues. The chain's CDR3 is CASSLTGTGGKETQYF. CDR3 nucleotide sequence: TGTGCCAGCAGCTTAACCGGGACAGGGGGAAAGGAGACCCAGTACTTC.

This clone was recorded only once. The chain is built from TRBV10-1 and TRBJ2-1; tentatively, D is TRBD2 (6 bases). The CDR3 is made up of 14 amino acids. CDR1 is WNHNN, CDR2 SYGVQD, per germline (reference sequence). V was trimmed by 0 bases and J by 6 bases, leaving 9 bases between them. The CDR3 here is CASSESSGSNEQFF. The CDR3 DNA is TGCGCCAGCAGTGAGTCGTCCGGGAGCAATGAGCAGTTCTTC.

This clone was recorded only once. The V call is TRBV30, the J call TRBJ2-2; D not certain. This CDR3 region has 12 residues. Trimming cost V 1 base and J 16 bases, with 16 bases left between them. Germline lookup yields CDR1 GTSNPN and CDR2 SVGIG (reference sequence). CDR3 loop: CAWSATHGSPFF. The CDR3 DNA reads TGTGCCTGGAGTGCCACCCATGGTAGCCCGTTTTTT.

V usage is TRBV7-9 and J usage is TRBJ2-7; possibly TRBD2 for D (6 bases). Germline V lookup: CDR1 SEHNR, CDR2 FQNEAQ (reference sequence). The CDR3 has 16 amino acids. Trimming took 1 base from V and 2 from J, leaving 15 bases between them. CDR3 bases: TGTGCCAGCAGCTTAGATGGGAGCGGGCGACCCTACGAGCAGTACTTC. Amino acids: CASSLDGSGRPYEQYF.